This TCR beta chain was identified in a study of Graves' ophthalmopathy and Graves' hyperthyroidism. Broader study findings: Progression of ophthalmopathy was predicted by the model with around 70% sensitivity and around 77% specificity. Separation of ophthalmopathy from stable hyperthyroidism was achieved by a 13-signature model, at approximately 87% sensitivity and approximately 84% specificity. Blood shared most expanded thyroid clonotypes above 0.001 frequency.

Worth noting for this clonotype: The antigen remains unidentified.

Germline V CDR1 and CDR2: SQVTM, ANQGSEA. This CDR3 has 11 residues. V lost 7 bases, J lost 7 bases, and 14 bases lay in between. Scientists amplified the TCR beta CDR3 regions from RNA transcripts. Second-round multiplex PCR came after a first-round RT-PCR that employed HTBI primers. One entry per CDR3 protein, called by TCRdb with MiXCR from the multiplex PCR reads. This table has over a million distinct CDR3 sequences, less than 45% appearing once. Clinicians diagnosed using symptoms, serum thyroxine, TRAb, thyroid ultrasound and orbital computed tomography. The sequenced material came from peripheral blood or thyroid tissue (not recorded which). This TCR derives from an adult man with Graves' hyperthyroidism. The chain joins TRBV29-1 to TRBJ2-7; tentatively, D is TRBD1 (6 bases). CDR3 DNA sequence: TGCAGCGGGACAGCCTACAATGAGCAGTACTTC. Translating it yields CSGTAYNEQYF.